This record looks at one T cell receptor beta chain sequence and its context. The target antigen is unknown. This specimen comes from a study of blood T cells in healthy people across ages. This CDR3 spans 17 amino acids. Germline assignment: CDR1 SNHLY and CDR2 FYNNEI. General study points: Whereas aged donors had fewer naive CD4+ cells, long-lived donors had more of them and higher diversity.

Using a J-beta primer mix together with a sample-barcoded 5' primer, a second PCR was run for about 6 to 12 cycles. Every molecule of cDNA carried a tag from a template-switch adaptor with 12 random nucleotides. TCRdb re-derived calls from the 5' RACE reads in MiXCR, one entry per CDR3 protein. The sample includes 1.5 million to 1.9 million distinct CDR3 sequences, about 42% of them seen just once. The rearrangement links TRBV2 to TRBJ2-7; 13 positions match TRBD2. The assigned J gene may be wrong: the sequence end matches TRBJ2-4 better. The specimen was blood. The origin of this receptor is a woman aged 18 to 35 in good health. The CDR3 DNA reads as TGTGCCAGCAGTGAAGGGACTAGCGGGAGTACCAAAAACATTCAGTACTTC. It codes for CASSEGTSGSTKNIQYF.